The 24 T cell receptor beta chains reported below all come from one sample, sequenced in a study of OX40 agonist ivuxolimab in advanced cancers. The assay was immunoSEQ multiplex PCR, and TCRdb's table has in-frame clones only and misses some. The sample records 60,000 to 80,000 clones, about 82% being singletons. Material: CD4+ or CD8+ T cells sorted from blood, obtained in a trial of the OX40 agonist ivuxolimab. The receptors were gathered from an adult with an advanced solid tumor such as melanoma, head and neck, liver or kidney cancer.

This clone was picked up many times. This chain joins TRBV2 and TRBJ1-2; D not resolved. Germline V CDR1 and CDR2: SNHLY, FYNNEI. V was trimmed by 7 bases and J by 4 bases, leaving 13 bases between them. The CDR3 spans 13 residues. The CDR3 spells CASKSIDPYGYTF. The CDR3 DNA is TGTGCCAGCAAGAGTATCGACCCCTATGGCTACACCTTC.

V is TRBV5-8 and J is TRBJ2-7; no firm D call. V lost 0 bases and J 3 bases, leaving 7 bases between the germline ends. CDR1 is SGHTS and CDR2 is YDEGEE in the germline V gene. This CDR3 contains 13 residues. This CDR3 is CASSLAWVYEQYF. The CDR3 DNA reads as TGTGCCAGCAGCTTGGCCTGGGTCTACGAGCAGTACTTC.

The chain recombines TRBV28 with TRBJ1-1, with D perhaps TRBD1 (5 bases). V lost 2 bases to trimming and J lost 10 bases, with 11 bases between them. The CDR3 is 12 residues long. The germline V gene encodes CDR1 MDHEN and CDR2 SYDVKM. The chain's CDR3 is CASSLKGSGAFF. The CDR3 DNA is TGTGCCAGCAGTTTAAAGGGGTCTGGAGCTTTCTTT.

V is TRBV11-2 and J is TRBJ1-2; no reliable D call. The V and J ends lost 5 bases and 4 bases respectively, with 11 bases between them. The CDR3 length is 13 residues. Germline V gene sequence: CDR1 SGHAT, CDR2 FQNNGV. CDR3 DNA: TGTGCCAGCAGCGGCCAGTGGGGCTATGGCTACACCTTC. Protein: CASSGQWGYGYTF.

The chain is built from TRBV14 and TRBJ2-1; D gene uncertain. The CDR3 covers 14 residues. V lost 0 bases to trimming and J lost 10 bases, with 13 bases between them. Germline CDR1 is SGHDN and CDR2 is FVKESK. The CDR3 sequence: CASSQDRLHYEQFF. CDR3 sequence (DNA): TGTGCCAGCAGCCAAGATAGACTCCATTACGAGCAGTTCTTC. The full variable domain, with the rest looked up from reference TRBV14 and TRBJ2-1, is EAGVTQFPSHSVIEKGQTVTLRCDPISGHDNLYWYRRVMGKEIKFLLHFVKESKQDESGMPNNRFLAERTGGTYSTLKVQPAELEDSGVYFCASSQDRLHYEQFFGPGTRLTVL.

V gene TRBV18 combines with J gene TRBJ2-7; D is perhaps TRBD1 (7 bases). Trimming shortened V by 3 bases and J by 2 bases, and 11 bases separated the two germline ends. CDR1 is KGHSH, CDR2 LQKENI, per germline. This CDR3 is 14 amino acids long. In DNA, the CDR3 is TGTGCCAGCTCACCGCGGGACAGAACCTACGAGCAGTACGTC. It encodes CASSPRDRTYEQYV.

The gene calls are TRBV6-5 and TRBJ1-2; the D gene is possibly TRBD1 (5 bases). CDR3 length equals 15 residues. Germline CDR1 MNHEY, CDR2 SVGAGI. V lost 0 bases to trimming and J lost 5 bases, with 13 bases between them. CDR3 DNA: TGTGCCAGCAGTTACTCGCCGGGGCTGGGGTATGGCTACACCTTC. Its protein product is CASSYSPGLGYGYTF.

This chain joins TRBV20-1 and TRBJ1-1; D is unresolved. The V gene lost 3 bases and the J gene lost 3 bases, with 5 bases spanning the gap. Germline loops: CDR1 DFQATT, CDR2 SNEGSKA (reference sequence). The CDR3 consists of 11 residues. The CDR3 DNA reads as TGCAGTGCTAGGCCGGACACTGAAGCTTTCTTT. It specifies CSARPDTEAFF.

The V and J genes are TRBV7-1 and TRBJ2-3; D is possibly TRBD2 (5 bases). TRBV7-1 has ORF status, its function being uncertain. Trimming left V 4 bases short and J 1 base short, with 12 bases between. CDR3 length: 15 amino acids. For the CDR3, the DNA is TGTGCCAGCAGCTTAGGTCCCGGGGGCACAGATACGCAGTATTTT. Its translation is CASSLGPGGTDTQYF.

This chain links TRBV27 with TRBJ2-1; D is uncertain. V was cut by 4 bases and J by 15 bases, with 16 bases left in between. Germline loops: CDR1 MNHEY, CDR2 SMNVEV (reference sequence). This CDR3 has 12 amino acids. Here the CDR3 DNA reads TGTGCCAGCAGTTCTCCCCGGTTGGTTCCGTTCTTC. Translating it yields CASSSPRLVPFF.

The gene calls are TRBV6-1 and TRBJ1-2, with D unresolved. Looked up from germline, CDR1 is MNHNS and CDR2 is SASEGT. Trimming took off 5 bases at V and 4 bases at J, with 14 bases between the two ends. The CDR3 covers 14 residues. The CDR3 bases are TGTGCCAGCAGTCGTGTGGAAAGCGTCTATGGCTACACCTTC. Its translation: CASSRVESVYGYTF.

V and J are TRBV5-4 and TRBJ1-3; TRBD1 matches 7 bases. Losses at the gene ends were 3 bases for V and 3 bases for J; bases not matched to a gene: 6. From germline, CDR1 is SGHNT and CDR2 YYREEE (reference sequence). The CDR3 length is 15 residues. The CDR3 DNA reads TGTGCCAGCAGCTCCCGGGACAGAGATGGAAACACCATATATTTT. Translation gives CASSSRDRDGNTIYF.

The chain carries TRBV11-3 and TRBJ1-2; D is undetermined. V was trimmed by 1 base and J by 7 bases, leaving 10 bases between them. Germline CDR1 reads SGHNT; CDR2 reads YENEEA. The CDR3 sequence is 13 residues long. CDR3 nucleotides: TGTGCCAGCAGCTTAGTAAGTGGAGGTGGCTACACCTTC. Protein sequence: CASSLVSGGGYTF.

The J gene is TRBJ2-6, the V gene TRBV11-2; D not resolved. This CDR3 contains 17 residues. V lost 1 base to trimming and J lost 0 bases, with 10 bases between them. The germline CDR1 and CDR2 sequences are SGHAT and FQNNGV. As DNA, the CDR3 is TGTGCCAGCAGCTTAGTTTCAGATAGCTCTGGGGCCAACGTCCTGACTTTC. Its translation is CASSLVSDSSGANVLTF.

This clone occurred once. CDR3: CASSLTTGYYGYTF. CDR3 sequence (DNA): TGTGCCAGCAGTTTAACGACAGGGTACTATGGCTACACCTTC. The genes are TRBV28 and TRBJ1-2; 7 bases match TRBD1. Germline lookup yields CDR1 MDHEN and CDR2 SYDVKM. The J segment lost 3 bases and the V segment lost 2 bases, leaving 3 bases of the junction unmatched. The CDR3 extends over 14 amino acids.

The V and J genes are TRBV5-1 and TRBJ2-5, with 9 positions matching TRBD2. With V trimmed by 0 bases and J by 2 bases, 8 bases remained unmatched. The CDR3 has 17 residues. The germline V gene has CDR1 SGHRS and CDR2 YFSETQ. CDR3 in amino acids: CASSLGGETSGQETQYF. CDR3 DNA: TGCGCCAGCAGCTTGGGGGGTGAGACTAGCGGACAAGAGACCCAGTACTTC.

A word on this clone: A junction end diverges from the germline sequence, so it may reflect a read error. The chain carries TRBV7-9 and TRBJ1-4; 7 bases align to TRBD1. CDR1 is SEHNR, CDR2 FQNEAQ, per germline (reference sequence). CDR3 length: 12 residues. As DNA, the CDR3 is TGTGCCAGCAGCTTAGAGAGGGGGCGCTGGGTCTTT. This codes for CASSLERGRWVF.

V gene TRBV13 combines with J gene TRBJ1-5; 7 positions match TRBD1. Germline loops: CDR1 PRHDT, CDR2 FYEKMQ (reference sequence). Trimming removed 5 bases from V and 5 bases from J; junction bases left unmatched: 6. The CDR3 has 14 residues. CDR3 sequence reads: CASSLGQMDQPQHF. DNA for the CDR3: TGTGCCAGCAGCCTGGGACAGATGGATCAGCCCCAGCATTTT.

The chain recombines TRBV5-6 with TRBJ1-2; tentative D call: TRBD1 (5 bases). This CDR3 has 16 residues. The V and J ends lost 4 bases and 2 bases respectively, with 18 bases between them. The germline gives CDR1 SGHDT, CDR2 YYEEEE. The CDR3 region has the DNA TGTGCCAGCAGCCAAGAGCAGGGCGGGAGGAACTATGGCTACACCTTC. It codes for CASSQEQGGRNYGYTF.

The gene calls are TRBV7-6 and TRBJ2-3; D perhaps matches TRBD1 (5 bases). Per the germline V gene, CDR1 is SGHVS and CDR2 is FNYEAQ. V gave up 5 bases and J gave up 7 bases, with 13 bases separating them. The CDR3 is 13 amino acids. The CDR3 spells CASSPNPGYTQYF. The CDR3 DNA is TGTGCCAGCAGCCCCAACCCAGGGTATACGCAGTATTTT. Combining the CDR3 with reference TRBV7-6 and TRBJ2-3 gives the whole variable domain GAGVSQSPRYKVTKRGQDVALRCDPISGHVSLYWYRQALGQGPEFLTYFNYEAQQDKSGLPNDRFSAERPEGSISTLTIQRTEQRDSAMYRCASSPNPGYTQYFGPGTRLTVL.

The chain uses TRBV7-2 and TRBJ1-1; the D gene is possibly TRBD1 (6 bases). Trimming removed 4 bases from V and 10 bases from J, with 19 bases in between. The CDR3 is 14 amino acids. Germline CDR1 SGHTA, CDR2 FQGNSA. In nucleotides, the CDR3 is TGTGCCAGCAGCTCCACCAGAACAGGGTTCGGAGCTTTCTTT. This translates into CASSSTRTGFGAFF.

This sequence joins TRBV19 and TRBJ2-7, with D possibly matching TRBD1 (5 bases). Germline CDR1 is LNHDA and CDR2 is SQIVND (reference sequence). CDR3 size: 15 residues. Between the trimmed V and J ends, which lost 5 bases and 4 bases, there was a span of 18 bases. The CDR3 region is CASSAGSGLGYEQYV. The CDR3 DNA reads as TGTGCCAGTAGTGCCGGGTCAGGGCTCGGTTACGAGCAGTACGTC.

The gene calls are TRBV6-4 and TRBJ1-2; 10 bases match TRBD1. This CDR3 has 12 amino acids. V was clipped by 6 bases and J by 13 bases; unmatched bases: 8. Germline-derived CDR1 and CDR2 are MRHNA and SNTAGT. CDR3 sequence reads: CASRDDRGLGTF. The DNA of the CDR3 is TGTGCCAGCAGGGATGACAGGGGGCTCGGCACCTTC.

The V and J genes are TRBV10-3 and TRBJ2-5; 16 bases align to TRBD2. The end of the DNA fits TRBJ2-7 better, so the J call may be wrong. Looked up from germline, CDR1 is ENHRY and CDR2 is SYGVKD. This CDR3 is built from 17 residues. The CDR3 loop reads CAIRGTSGRARSYEQYF. In DNA form, the CDR3 reads TGTGCCATCAGGGGGACTAGCGGGAGGGCCCGGTCCTACGAGCAGTACTTC.